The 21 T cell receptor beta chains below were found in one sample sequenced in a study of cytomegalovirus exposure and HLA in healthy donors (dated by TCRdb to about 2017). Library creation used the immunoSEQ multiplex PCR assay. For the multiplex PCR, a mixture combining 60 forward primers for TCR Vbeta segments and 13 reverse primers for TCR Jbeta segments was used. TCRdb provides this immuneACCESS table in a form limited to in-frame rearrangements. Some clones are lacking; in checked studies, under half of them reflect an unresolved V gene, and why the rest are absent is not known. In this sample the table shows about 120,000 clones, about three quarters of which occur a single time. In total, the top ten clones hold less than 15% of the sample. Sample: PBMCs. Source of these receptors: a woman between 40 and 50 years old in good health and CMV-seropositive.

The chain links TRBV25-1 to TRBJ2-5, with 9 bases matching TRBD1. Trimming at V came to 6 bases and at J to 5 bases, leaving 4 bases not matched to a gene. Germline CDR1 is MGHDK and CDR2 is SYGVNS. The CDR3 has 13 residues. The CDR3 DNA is TGTGCCAGCAGGGGGACAGGGTGGGAGACCCAGTACTTC. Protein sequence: CASRGTGWETQYF.

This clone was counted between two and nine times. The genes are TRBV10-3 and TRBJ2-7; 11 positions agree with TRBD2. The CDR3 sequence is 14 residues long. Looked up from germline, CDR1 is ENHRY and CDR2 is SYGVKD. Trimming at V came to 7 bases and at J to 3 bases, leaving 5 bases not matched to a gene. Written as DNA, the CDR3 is TGTGCCATCACGATCGGACTAGCGGGCTACGAGCAGTACTTC. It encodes CAITIGLAGYEQYF.

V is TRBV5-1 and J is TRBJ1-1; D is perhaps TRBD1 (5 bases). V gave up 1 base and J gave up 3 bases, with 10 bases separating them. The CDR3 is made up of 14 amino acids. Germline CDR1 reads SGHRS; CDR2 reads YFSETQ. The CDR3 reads CASSLTGDDTEAFF. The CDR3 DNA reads TGCGCCAGCAGCTTGACAGGTGATGACACTGAAGCTTTCTTT.

The CDR3 sequence: CASSPFEPRAGTEAFF. CDR3 DNA: TGTGCCAGCAGCCCTTTTGAGCCCAGGGCCGGTACTGAAGCTTTCTTT. V gene TRBV7-2 combines with J gene TRBJ1-1; tentatively, D is TRBD1 (5 bases). V shed 5 bases and J shed 5 bases, with 21 bases lying between them. This CDR3 comprises 16 residues. Per the germline V gene, CDR1 is SGHTA and CDR2 is FQGNSA.

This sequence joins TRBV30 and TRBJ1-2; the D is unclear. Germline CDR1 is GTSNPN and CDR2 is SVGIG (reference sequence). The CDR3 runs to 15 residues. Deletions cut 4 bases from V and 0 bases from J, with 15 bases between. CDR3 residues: CAWKLEVAANYGYTF. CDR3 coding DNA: TGTGCCTGGAAGTTGGAGGTTGCAGCTAACTATGGCTACACCTTC. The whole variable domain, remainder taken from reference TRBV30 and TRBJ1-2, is SQTIHQWPATLVQPVGSPLSLECTVEGTSNPNLYWYRQAAGRGLQLLFYSVGIGQISSEVPQNLSASRPQDRQFILSSKKLLLSDSGFYLCAWKLEVAANYGYTFGSGTRLTVV.

This CDR3 reads CASSPAWTGHEETQYF. The CDR3 DNA reads as TGTGCCAGCAGCCCGGCCTGGACAGGCCATGAAGAGACCCAGTACTTC. This chain uses TRBV5-4 with TRBJ2-5; 7 bases line up with TRBD1. This CDR3 region has 16 residues. Germline V gene sequence: CDR1 SGHNT, CDR2 YYREEE (reference sequence). J gave up 3 bases and V 4 bases, and 12 bases lay outside the gene matches.

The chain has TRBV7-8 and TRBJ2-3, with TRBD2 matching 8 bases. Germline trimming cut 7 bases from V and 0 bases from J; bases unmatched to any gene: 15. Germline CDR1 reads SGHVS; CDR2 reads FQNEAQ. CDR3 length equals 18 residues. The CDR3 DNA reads TGTGCCAGCACCCCGATGAGACTAGCGATAAGGAGCACAGATACGCAGTATTTT. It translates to CASTPMRLAIRSTDTQYF.

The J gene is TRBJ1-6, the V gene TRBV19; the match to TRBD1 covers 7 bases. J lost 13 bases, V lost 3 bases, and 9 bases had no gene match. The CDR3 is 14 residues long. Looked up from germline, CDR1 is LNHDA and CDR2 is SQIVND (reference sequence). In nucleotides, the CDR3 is TGTGCCAGTAGTATTGCCCAGGGGGAATCCCCCCTCCACTTT. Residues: CASSIAQGESPLHF. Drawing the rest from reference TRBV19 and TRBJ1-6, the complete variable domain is DGGITQSPKYLFRKEGQNVTLSCEQNLNHDAMYWYRQDPGQGLRLIYYSQIVNDFQKGDIAEGYSVSREKKESFPLTVTSAQKNPTAFYLCASSIAQGESPLHFGNGTRLTVT.

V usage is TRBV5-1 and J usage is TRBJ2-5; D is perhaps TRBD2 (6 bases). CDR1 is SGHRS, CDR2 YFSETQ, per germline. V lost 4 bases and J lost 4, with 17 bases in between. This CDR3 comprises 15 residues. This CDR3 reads CASSRRDGGGETQYF. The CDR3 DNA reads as TGCGCCAGCAGCCGGCGTGACGGGGGTGGAGAGACCCAGTACTTC.

The CDR3 DNA sequence: TGCGCCAGCAGCCAACTGGTTGGGCCCTACGAGCAGTACTTC. Translation gives CASSQLVGPYEQYF. The chain joins TRBV4-1 to TRBJ2-5; no reliable D call. The DNA end favors TRBJ2-7, so the J call may be wrong. This CDR3 comprises 14 residues. Germline values: CDR1 MGHRA, CDR2 YSYEKL.

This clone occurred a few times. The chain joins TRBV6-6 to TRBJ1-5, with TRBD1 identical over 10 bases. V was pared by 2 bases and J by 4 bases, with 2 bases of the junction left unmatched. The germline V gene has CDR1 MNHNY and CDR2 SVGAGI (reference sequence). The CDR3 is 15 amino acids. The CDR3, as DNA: TGTGCCAGCAGTTACCCGGGACAGGGGAATCAGCCCCAGCATTTT. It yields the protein CASSYPGQGNQPQHF.

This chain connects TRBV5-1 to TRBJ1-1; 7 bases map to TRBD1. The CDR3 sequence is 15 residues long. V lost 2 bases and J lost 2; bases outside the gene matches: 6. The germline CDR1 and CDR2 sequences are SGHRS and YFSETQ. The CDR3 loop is CASSLRTGQNTEAFF. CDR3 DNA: TGCGCCAGCAGCTTAAGGACAGGACAAAACACTGAAGCTTTCTTT. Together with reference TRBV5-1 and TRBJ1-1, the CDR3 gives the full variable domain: KAGVTQTPRYLIKTRGQQVTLSCSPISGHRSVSWYQQTPGQGLQFLFEYFSETQRNKGNFPGRFSGRQFSNSRSEMNVSTLELGDSALYLCASSLRTGQNTEAFFGQGTRLTVV.

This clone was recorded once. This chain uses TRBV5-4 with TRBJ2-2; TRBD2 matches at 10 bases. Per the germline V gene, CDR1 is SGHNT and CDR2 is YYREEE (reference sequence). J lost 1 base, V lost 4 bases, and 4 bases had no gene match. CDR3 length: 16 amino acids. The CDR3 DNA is TGTGCCAGCAGCCCCTGGACTAGCGGGAACACCGGGGAGCTGTTTTTT. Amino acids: CASSPWTSGNTGELFF.

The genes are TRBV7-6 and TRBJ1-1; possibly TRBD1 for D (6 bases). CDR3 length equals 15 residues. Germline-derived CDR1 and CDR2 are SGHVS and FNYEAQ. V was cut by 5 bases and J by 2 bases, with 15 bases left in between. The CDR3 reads CASSPRQVSNTEAFF. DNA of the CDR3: TGTGCCAGCAGCCCGCGACAGGTATCAAACACTGAAGCTTTCTTT.

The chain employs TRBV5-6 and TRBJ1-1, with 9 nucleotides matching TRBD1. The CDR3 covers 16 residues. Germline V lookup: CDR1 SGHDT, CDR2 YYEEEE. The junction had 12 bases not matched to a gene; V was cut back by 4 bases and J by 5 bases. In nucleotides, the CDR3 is TGTGCCAGCAGCCGCTATTGGCAAGGGACAGGGACTGAAGCTTTCTTT. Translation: CASSRYWQGTGTEAFF.

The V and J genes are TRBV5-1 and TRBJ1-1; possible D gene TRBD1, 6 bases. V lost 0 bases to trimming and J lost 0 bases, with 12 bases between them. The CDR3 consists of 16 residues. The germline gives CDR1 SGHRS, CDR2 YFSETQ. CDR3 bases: TGCGCCAGCAGCTTGGGAGGGGGTGGGATGAACACTGAAGCTTTCTTT. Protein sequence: CASSLGGGGMNTEAFF.

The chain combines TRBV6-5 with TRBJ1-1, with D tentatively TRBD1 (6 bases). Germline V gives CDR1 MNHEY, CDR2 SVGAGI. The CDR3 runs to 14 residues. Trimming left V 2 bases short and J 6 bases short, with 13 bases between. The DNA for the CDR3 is TGTGCCAGCAGTTACAGCAGGGGTGGGGCTGAAGCTTTCTTT. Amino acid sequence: CASSYSRGGAEAFF.

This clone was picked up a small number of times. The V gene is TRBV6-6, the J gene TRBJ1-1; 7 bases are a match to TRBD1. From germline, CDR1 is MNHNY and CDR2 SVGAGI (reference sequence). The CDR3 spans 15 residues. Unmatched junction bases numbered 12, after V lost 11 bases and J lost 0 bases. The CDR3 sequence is CASRGARGMNTEAFF. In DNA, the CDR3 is TGTGCCTCCAGGGGGGCGAGGGGAATGAACACTGAAGCTTTCTTT.

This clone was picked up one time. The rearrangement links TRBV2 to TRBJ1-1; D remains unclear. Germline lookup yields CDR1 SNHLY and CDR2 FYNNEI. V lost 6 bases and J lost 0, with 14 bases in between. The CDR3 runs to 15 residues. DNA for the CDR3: TGTGCCAGCAGCGGCTCAGGTTTTATGAACACTGAAGCTTTCTTT. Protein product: CASSGSGFMNTEAFF.

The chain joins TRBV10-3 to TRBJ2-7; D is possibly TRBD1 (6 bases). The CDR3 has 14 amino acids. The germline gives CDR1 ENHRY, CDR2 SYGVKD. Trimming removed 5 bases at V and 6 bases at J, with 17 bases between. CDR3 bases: TGTGCCATCAGTAATATAGGGGGTGGCGGCGAGCAGTACTTC. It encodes CAISNIGGGGEQYF.

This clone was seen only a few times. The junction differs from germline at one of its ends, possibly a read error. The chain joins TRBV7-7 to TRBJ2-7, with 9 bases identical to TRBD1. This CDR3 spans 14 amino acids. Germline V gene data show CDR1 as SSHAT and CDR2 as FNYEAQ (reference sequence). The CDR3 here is CASSLGQGNYEQYF. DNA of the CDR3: TGTGCTAGCAGCTTAGGACAGGGGAACTACGAGCAGTACTTC.